This is a list of T cell receptor beta chains from one sample in a study of a mutant IDH1 vaccine in newly diagnosed glioma. Their antigens are not known. Profiling relied on immunoSEQ multiplex PCR, and the TCRdb table lists in-frame clones only, not all of them. The profile covers 31,000 or so clones, with about four fifths appearing a single time and around 28% taken by the ten largest. The specimen was PBMCs, collected from a glioma patient whose treatment included an IDH1 peptide vaccine. These TCRs come from a man aged 25 to 40 with glioma. The CDR3 runs from the conserved cysteine through the conserved F or W. The order of the fields is V gene, CDR3 length, CDR3 protein.

>TRBV30|15
CAWSFSGTGATEAFF
>TRBV15|14
CATSRGQGYDEQFF
>TRBV14|15
CASSRNPGVSTEAFF
>TRBV30|16
CAWSPWEGRYQETQYF
>TRBV6-1|16
CASSEAGYTIGNTIYF
>TRBV6-8|14
CASSYICWNQPQHF
>TRBV27|16
CASSSVWTGGPYEQYF
>TRBV1|16
CTSSQDAGLRRNEQFF
>TRBV6-5|15
CASSYSGTGIETQYF
>TRBV28|16
CASRTTGTAYPLEQFF
>TRBV9|14
CASSVGVGSYEQYF
>TRBV14|13
CASSRGPNEKLFF
>TRBV30|17
CAWSRGGGGGPTDTQYF
>TRBV30|15
CAWSVVSTSPHEQYF
>TRBV21-1|14
CASGGRQENSPLHF
>TRBV10-2|13
CASLSTGATEAFF
>TRBV15|15
CATSDPQRGRNEQFF
>TRBV11-1|13
CASSLRTSGKQYF
>TRBV20-1|11
CSALVEETQYF
>TRBV5-1|14
CASSPDGTPGELFF
>TRBV2|17
CASSEVDILVSTDTQYF
>TRBV29-1|13
CSVETGFNEKLFF
>TRBV6-6|16
CASRGARAGKHYEQYF
>TRBV6-5|15
CASSPGTGGAETQYF
>TRBV28|14
CASSLGQEAYEQYF
>TRBV4-2|15
CASSQIGAGRSGYTF
>TRBV13|14
CASSLGLGGTEAFF
>TRBV10-3|12
CAISPTVYEQYF
>TRBV2|13
CASSEDVGGQGYF
>TRBV15|16
CATSSALGGRTYEQYF
>TRBV7-9|14
CASVKSGQQETQYF
>TRBV5-4|14
CASSLGGDYNEQFF
>TRBV9|14
CASSVGGQLQPQHF
>TRBV5-6|15
CASSLDRAGLAPLHF
>TRBV11-2|14
CASSYLGANYGYTF
>TRBV7-8|17
CASSLGLGLAGEDTQYF
>TRBV6-1|14
CASSWTGDNSPLHF
>TRBV15|15
CATSRERQGTGGYTF
>TRBV13|13
CASLRAPSTEAFF
>TRBV29-1|13
CSVERQAYNEQFF
>TRBV19|15
CASRPGTGAQDEQFF
>TRBV5-1|15
CASSQTTSGANIQYF
>TRBV4-1|12
CASSQELETQYF
>TRBV30|14
CAWAFWKQPYEQYF
>TRBV30|14
CAWSGGQGESPLHF
>TRBV18|12
CASSPNLYTQYF
>TRBV5-1|14
CASSSGQDGYGYTF
>TRBV5-6|15
CASSFPGQMIYGYTF
>TRBV29-1|14
CSVEDRDRNYEQYF
>TRBV29-1|13
CSVEGTRYTEAFF
>TRBV11-1|13
CASSFQDQETQYF
>TRBV6-1|13
CASSSGQGYGYTF
>TRBV30|16
CAWSTGDRPSWETQYF
>TRBV6-5|15
CASRSGREWDTEAFF
>TRBV6-5|16
CASSYGSGVESDTQYF